The clone carrying this T cell receptor beta chain was observed at least ten times. Its specificity is not known. Preparation of the TCRbeta library used unique molecular identifiers. A single record per CDR3 protein comes from TCRdb applying MiXCR to the PCR reads. Of about 280,000 distinct CDR3 sequences listed, 11% were seen once; the top ten hold 23%. This record belongs to a study of T-cell reconstitution after alpha-beta-depleted transplantation in children. Study-level points and caveats: At day 60, the high TCRbeta diversity found in some patients originated from recipient T cells and thymic progenitors that had survived. Diversity and T-cell counts at one year after transplant derived mostly from new T cells.

This CDR3 contains 18 residues. CDR1 SGHDT and CDR2 YYEEEE come from the germline V gene. V shed 0 bases and J shed 8 bases, with 24 bases lying between them. The origin of this receptor is a male patient between 2 and 10 years old who had a stem cell transplant for chronic granulomatous disease, so the T cells may come from the graft donor. The chain joins TRBV5-6 to TRBJ2-1; TRBD2 might be the D (6 bases). Sequenced here: peripheral blood, sampled 180 days after TCRalphabeta/CD19-depleted stem cell transplant. The CDR3 DNA follows: TGTGCCAGCAGCTTGGTTTGGGGGGAGTGGTCTGGGTTAGATGAGCAGTTCTTC. The encoded protein is CASSLVWGEWSGLDEQFF.